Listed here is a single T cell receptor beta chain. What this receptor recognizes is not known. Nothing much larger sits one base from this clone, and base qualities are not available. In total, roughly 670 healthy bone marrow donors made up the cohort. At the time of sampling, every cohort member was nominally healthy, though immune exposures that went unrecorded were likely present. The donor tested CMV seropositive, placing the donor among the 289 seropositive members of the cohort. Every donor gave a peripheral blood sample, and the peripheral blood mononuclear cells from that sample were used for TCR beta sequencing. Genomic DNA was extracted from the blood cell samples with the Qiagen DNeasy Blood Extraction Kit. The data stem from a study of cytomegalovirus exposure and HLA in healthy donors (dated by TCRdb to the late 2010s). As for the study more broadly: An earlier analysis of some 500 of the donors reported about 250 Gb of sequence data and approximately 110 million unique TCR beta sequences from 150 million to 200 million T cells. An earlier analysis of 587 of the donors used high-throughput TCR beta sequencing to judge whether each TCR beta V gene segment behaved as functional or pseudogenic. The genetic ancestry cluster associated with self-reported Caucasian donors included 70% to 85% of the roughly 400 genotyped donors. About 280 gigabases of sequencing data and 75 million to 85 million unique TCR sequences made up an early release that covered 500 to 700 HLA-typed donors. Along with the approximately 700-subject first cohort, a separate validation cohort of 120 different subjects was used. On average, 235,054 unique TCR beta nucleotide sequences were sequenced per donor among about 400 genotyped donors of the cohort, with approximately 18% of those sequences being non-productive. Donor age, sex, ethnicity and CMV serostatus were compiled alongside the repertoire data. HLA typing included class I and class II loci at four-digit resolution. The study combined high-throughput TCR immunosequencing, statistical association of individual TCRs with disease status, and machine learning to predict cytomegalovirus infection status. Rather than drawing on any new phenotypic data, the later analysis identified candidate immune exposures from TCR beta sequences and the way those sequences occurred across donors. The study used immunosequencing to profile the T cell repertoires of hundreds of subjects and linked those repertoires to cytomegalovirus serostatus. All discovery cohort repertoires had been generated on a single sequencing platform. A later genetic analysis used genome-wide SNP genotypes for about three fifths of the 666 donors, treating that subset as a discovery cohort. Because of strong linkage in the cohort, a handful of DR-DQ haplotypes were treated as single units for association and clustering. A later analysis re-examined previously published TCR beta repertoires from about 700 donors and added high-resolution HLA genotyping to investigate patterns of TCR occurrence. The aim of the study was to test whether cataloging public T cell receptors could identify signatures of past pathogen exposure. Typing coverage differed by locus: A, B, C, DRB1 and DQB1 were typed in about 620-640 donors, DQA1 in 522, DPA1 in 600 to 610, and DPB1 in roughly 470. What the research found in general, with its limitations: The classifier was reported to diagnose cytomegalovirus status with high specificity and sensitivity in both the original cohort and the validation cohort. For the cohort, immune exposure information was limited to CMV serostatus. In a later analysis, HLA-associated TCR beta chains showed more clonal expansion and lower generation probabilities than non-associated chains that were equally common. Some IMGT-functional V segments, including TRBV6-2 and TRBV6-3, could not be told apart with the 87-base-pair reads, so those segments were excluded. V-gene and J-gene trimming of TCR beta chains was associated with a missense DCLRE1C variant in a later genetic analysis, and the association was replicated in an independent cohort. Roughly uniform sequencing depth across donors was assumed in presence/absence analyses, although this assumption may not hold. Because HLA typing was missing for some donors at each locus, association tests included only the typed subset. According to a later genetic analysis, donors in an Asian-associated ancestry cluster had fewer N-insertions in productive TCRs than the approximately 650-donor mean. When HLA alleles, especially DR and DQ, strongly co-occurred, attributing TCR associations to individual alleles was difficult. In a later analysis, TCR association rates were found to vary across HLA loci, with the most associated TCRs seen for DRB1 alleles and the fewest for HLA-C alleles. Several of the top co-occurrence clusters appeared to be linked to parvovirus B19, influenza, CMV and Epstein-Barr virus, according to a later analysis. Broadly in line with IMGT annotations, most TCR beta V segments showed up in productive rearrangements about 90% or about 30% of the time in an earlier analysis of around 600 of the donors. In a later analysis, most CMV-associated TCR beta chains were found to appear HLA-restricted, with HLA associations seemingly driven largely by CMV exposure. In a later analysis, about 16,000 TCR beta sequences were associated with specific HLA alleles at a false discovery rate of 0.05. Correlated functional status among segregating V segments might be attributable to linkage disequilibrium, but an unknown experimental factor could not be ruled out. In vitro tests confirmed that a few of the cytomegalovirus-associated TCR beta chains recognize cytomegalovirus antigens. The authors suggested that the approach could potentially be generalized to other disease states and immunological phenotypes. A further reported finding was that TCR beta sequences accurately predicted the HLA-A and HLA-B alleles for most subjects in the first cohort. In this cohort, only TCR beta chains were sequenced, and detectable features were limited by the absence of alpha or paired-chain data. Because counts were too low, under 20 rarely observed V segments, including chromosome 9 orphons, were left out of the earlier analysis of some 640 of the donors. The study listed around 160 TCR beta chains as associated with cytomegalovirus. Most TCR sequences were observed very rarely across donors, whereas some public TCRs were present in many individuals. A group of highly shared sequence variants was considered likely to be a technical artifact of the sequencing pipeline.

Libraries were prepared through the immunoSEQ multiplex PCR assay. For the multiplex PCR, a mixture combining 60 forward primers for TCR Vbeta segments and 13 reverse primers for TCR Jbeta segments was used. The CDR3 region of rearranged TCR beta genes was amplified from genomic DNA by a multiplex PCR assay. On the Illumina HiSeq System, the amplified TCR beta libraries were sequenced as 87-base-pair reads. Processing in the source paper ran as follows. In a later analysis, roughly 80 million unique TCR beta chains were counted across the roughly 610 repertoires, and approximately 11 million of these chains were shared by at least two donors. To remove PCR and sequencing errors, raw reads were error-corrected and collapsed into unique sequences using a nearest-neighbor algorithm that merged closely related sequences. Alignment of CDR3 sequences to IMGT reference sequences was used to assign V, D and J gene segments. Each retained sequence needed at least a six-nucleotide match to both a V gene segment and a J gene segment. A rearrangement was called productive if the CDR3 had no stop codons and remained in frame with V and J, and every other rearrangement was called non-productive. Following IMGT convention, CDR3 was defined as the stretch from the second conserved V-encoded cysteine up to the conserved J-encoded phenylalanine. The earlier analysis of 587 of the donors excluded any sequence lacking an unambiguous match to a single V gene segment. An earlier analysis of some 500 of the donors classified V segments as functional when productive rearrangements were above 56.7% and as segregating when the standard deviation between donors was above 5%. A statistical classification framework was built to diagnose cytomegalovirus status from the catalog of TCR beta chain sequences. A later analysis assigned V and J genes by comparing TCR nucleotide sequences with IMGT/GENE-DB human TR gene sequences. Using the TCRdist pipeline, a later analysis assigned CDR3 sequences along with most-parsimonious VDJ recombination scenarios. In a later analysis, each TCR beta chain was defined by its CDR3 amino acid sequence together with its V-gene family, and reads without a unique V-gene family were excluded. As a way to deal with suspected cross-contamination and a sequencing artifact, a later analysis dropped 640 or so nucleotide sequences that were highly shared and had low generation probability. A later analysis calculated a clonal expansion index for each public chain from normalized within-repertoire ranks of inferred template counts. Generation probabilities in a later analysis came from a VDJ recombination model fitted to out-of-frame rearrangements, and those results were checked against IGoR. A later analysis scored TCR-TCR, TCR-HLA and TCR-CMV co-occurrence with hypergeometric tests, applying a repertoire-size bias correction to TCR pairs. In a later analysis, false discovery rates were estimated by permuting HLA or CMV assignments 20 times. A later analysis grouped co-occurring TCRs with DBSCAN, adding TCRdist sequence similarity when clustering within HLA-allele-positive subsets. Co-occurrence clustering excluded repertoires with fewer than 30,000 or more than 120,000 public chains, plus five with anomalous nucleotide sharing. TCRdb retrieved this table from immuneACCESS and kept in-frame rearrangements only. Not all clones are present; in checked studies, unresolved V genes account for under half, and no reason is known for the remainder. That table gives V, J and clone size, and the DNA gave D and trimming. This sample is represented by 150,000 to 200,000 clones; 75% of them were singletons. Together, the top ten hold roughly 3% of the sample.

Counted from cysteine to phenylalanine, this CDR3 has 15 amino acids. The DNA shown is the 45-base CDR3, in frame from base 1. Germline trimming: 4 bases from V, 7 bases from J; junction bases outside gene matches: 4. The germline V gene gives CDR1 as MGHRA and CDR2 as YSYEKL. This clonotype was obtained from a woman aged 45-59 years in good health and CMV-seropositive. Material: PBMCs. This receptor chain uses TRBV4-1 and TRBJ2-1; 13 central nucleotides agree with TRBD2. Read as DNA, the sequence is TGCGCCAGCAGCCCCGGACTAGCGGGGGTTAATGAGCAGTTCTTC. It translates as CASSPGLAGVNEQFF.